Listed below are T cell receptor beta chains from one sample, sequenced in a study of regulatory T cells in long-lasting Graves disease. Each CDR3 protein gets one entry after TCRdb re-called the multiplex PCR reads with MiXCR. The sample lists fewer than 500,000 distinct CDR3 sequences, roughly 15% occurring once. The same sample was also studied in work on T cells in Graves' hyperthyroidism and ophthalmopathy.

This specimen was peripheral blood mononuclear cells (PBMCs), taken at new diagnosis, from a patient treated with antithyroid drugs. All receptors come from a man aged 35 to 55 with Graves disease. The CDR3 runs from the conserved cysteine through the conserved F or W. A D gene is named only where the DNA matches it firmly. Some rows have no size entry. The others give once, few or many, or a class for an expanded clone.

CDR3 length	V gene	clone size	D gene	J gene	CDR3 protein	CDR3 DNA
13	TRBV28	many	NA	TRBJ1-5	CASSNRGNQPQHF	TGTGCCAGCAGTAATAGGGGCAATCAGCCCCAGCATTTT
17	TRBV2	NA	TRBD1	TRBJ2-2	CASSEALWGQYTGELFF	TGTGCCAGCAGTGAAGCGCTTTGGGGACAGTACACCGGGGAGCTGTTTTTT
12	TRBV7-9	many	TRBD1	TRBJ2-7	CASSGTGWEQYF	TGTGCCAGCAGCGGGACAGGGTGGGAGCAGTACTTC
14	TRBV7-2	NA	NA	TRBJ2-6	CASSLVAGANVLTF	TGTGCCAGCAGCTTAGTAGCTGGGGCCAACGTCCTGACTTTC
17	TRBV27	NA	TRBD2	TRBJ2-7	CASSTGLAGPSSYEQYF	TGTGCCAGCAGTACGGGACTAGCGGGACCATCCTCGTACGAGCAGTACTTC
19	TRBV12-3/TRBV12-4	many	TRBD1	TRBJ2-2	CASRTTWDRGLGDTGELFF	TGTGCCAGCAGGACGACTTGGGACAGGGGGCTCGGAGACACCGGGGAGCTGTTTTTT
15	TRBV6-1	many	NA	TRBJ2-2	CASSEDSAYPGELFF	TGTGCCAGCAGTGAAGACAGTGCGTACCCCGGGGAGCTGTTTTTT
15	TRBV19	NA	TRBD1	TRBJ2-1	CASSSGGRVYNEQFF	TGTGCCAGTAGCTCAGGGGGCCGAGTCTACAATGAGCAGTTCTTC
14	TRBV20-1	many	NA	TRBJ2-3	CSARVHEGADTQYF	TGCAGTGCTAGAGTCCACGAGGGCGCAGATACGCAGTATTTT
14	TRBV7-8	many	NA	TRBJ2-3	CASSFFGYTDTQYF	TGTGCCAGCAGCTTCTTCGGGTACACAGATACGCAGTATTTT
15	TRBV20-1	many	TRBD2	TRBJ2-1	CSAGDGGRANNEQFF	TGCAGTGCGGGGGATGGCGGGAGGGCCAACAATGAGCAGTTCTTC